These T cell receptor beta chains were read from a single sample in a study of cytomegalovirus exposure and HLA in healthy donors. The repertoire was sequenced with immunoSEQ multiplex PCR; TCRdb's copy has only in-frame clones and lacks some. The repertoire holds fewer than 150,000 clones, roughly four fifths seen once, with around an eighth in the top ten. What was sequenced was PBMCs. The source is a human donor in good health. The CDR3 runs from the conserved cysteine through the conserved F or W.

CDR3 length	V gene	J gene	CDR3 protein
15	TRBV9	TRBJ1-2	CASSPTPGRGYGYTF
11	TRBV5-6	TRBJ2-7	CASSVRDEQYF
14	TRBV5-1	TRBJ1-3	CASSLGSGADTIYF
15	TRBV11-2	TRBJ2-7	CASSQRSGRSDEQYF
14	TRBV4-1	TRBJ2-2	CASSARELTGELFF
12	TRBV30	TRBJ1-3	CACRLNGNTIYF
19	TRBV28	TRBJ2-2	CASSSESTGGQSNTGELFF
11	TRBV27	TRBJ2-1	CASRYGGKQFF
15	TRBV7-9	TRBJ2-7	CASSPTGTVDYEQYF
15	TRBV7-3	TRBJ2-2	CASSPGLAETGELFF
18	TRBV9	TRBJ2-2	CASSTRRQGFLGTGELFF
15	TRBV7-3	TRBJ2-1	CASSLTASEYNEQFF
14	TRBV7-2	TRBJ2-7	CASSPGLETDEQYF
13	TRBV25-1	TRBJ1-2	CASSGDRVNGYTF
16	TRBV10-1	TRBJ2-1	CASSESRGVSYNEQFF
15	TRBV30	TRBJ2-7	CAWSSPVLGGSEQYF
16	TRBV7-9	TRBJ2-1	CASSPGVRGRVYEQFF
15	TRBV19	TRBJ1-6	CASSPSGAANSPLHF
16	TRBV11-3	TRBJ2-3	CASSLGTSGTSNTQYF
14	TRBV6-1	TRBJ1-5	CASNHRDRNQPQHF
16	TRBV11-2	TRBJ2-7	CASSLEGTGFSYEQYF
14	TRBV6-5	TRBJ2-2	CASRPGTSPGELFF
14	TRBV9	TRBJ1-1	CASSPYSGTFEAFF
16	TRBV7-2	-	CASSPSIRTGTYEQYF
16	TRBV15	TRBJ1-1	CATSRDLAGLNTEAFF
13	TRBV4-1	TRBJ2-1	CASSSYGGHEQFF
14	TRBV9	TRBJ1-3	CARSATTGGNTIYF
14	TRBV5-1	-	CASSLLQGGYEQYF
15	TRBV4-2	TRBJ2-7	CASSLLTSGSGEQYF
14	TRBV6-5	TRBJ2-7	CASYRLAGGEEQYF
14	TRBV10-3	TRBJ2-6	CAISGSSGANVLTF
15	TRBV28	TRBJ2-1	CASSLGAGGRGEQFF
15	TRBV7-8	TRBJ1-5	CASALTGISNQPQHF
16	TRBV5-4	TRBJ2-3	CASSSLGGGYTDTQYF
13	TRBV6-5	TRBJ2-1	CASKESSYNEQFF
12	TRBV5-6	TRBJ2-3	CASSLSGDTQYF
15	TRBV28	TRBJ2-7	CASSEPGTGNYEQYF
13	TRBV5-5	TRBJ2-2	CASSRTGTGELFF
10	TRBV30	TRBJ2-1	CAWSVTTQFF
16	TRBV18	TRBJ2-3	CASSYPSGVSTDTQYF
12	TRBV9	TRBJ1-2	CASRHQGFRYTF